Following are 9 T cell receptor beta chains from one sample sequenced in a study of blood T cell repertoires in COVID-19. Profiling relied on immunoSEQ multiplex PCR, and the TCRdb table lists in-frame clones only, not all of them. In the table there are 250,000 or so clones, 92% of which are singletons. Sequencing was done on a sample of peripheral blood. The receptors shown here come from a man younger than 45 with COVID-19, enrolled during active disease.

The chain recombines TRBV5-1 with TRBJ1-1; D is unclear. This CDR3 is built from 15 residues. The germline gives CDR1 SGHRS, CDR2 YFSETQ. Trimming stripped 1 base from V and 3 bases from J, with 13 bases between. In DNA form, the CDR3 reads TGCGCCAGCAGCTTGATCCAGCTTCGGGACACTGAAGCTTTCTTT. It encodes CASSLIQLRDTEAFF.

This clone was observed a single time. The V call is TRBV3-1 (or the pseudogene TRBV3-2), the J call TRBJ1-2; tentatively, D is TRBD1 (6 bases). The CDR3 contains 15 residues. Trimming removed 1 base at V and 6 bases at J, with 15 bases between. Per the germline V gene, CDR1 is LGHDT and CDR2 is YNNKEL (reference sequence). In DNA, the CDR3 is TGTGCCAGCAGCCAAGGGTGGCGCGGGGGGCATGGCTACACCTTC. Residues: CASSQGWRGGHGYTF.

The chain has TRBV19 and TRBJ1-1; D may be TRBD1 (5 bases). The CDR3 sequence is 13 residues long. Looked up from germline, CDR1 is LNHDA and CDR2 is SQIVND (reference sequence). V was clipped by 2 bases and J by 3 bases, with 7 bases between them. The DNA for the CDR3 is TGTGCCAGTAGTATACCGGGGGACACTGAAGCTTTCTTT. Residues: CASSIPGDTEAFF.

V is TRBV25-1 and J is TRBJ2-6; D might be TRBD2 (5 bases). The CDR3 sequence is 15 residues long. Germline V gene data show CDR1 as MGHDK and CDR2 as SYGVNS. V was trimmed by 4 bases and J by 2 bases, leaving 9 bases between them. For the CDR3, the DNA is TGTGCCAGCAGTGCACCCGGGGCTGGGGCCAACGTCCTGACTTTC. Translated, it gives CASSAPGAGANVLTF. The whole variable domain, filled in from reference TRBV25-1 and TRBJ2-6, reads EADIYQTPRYLVIGTGKKITLECSQTMGHDKMYWYQQDPGMELHLIHYSYGVNSTEKGDLSSESTVSRIRTEHFPLTLESARPSHTSQYLCASSAPGAGANVLTFGAGSRLTVL.

The CDR3 loop is CAITNLGSGTGSYEQYF. CDR3 nucleotide sequence: TGTGCCATTACGAACTTGGGTAGCGGGACAGGGTCCTACGAGCAGTACTTC. The rearrangement joins TRBV2 to TRBJ2-7, with D possibly being TRBD1 (9 bases). The CDR3 spans 17 residues. Per the germline V gene, CDR1 is SNHLY and CDR2 is FYNNEI. V was trimmed by 10 bases and J by 1 base, leaving 26 bases between them.

This chain's CDR3 is CASTRQGSDYGYTF. For the CDR3, the DNA is TGTGCCAGCACCCGACAGGGATCGGACTATGGCTACACCTTC. The chain employs TRBV2 and TRBJ1-2; 7 bases are a match to TRBD1. Germline CDR1 reads SNHLY; CDR2 reads FYNNEI. This CDR3 has 14 residues. V lost 7 bases and J lost 3; bases outside the gene matches: 8.

V usage is TRBV19 and J usage is TRBJ1-5; 7 bases fit TRBD1. The CDR3 has 15 amino acids. The germline V gene has CDR1 LNHDA and CDR2 SQIVND (reference sequence). Trimming cost V 5 bases and J 6 bases; bases outside gene matches: 10. CDR3 residues: CASSPLDRDGQPQHF. The CDR3 DNA sequence: TGTGCCAGTAGTCCCCTCGACAGGGACGGTCAGCCCCAGCATTTT.

This clone has only a few counts. This chain links TRBV19 with TRBJ1-1; D unclear. The CDR3 loop spans 15 amino acids. The V and J ends lost 6 bases and 4 bases respectively, with 18 bases between them. CDR1 and CDR2 from the germline V gene are LNHDA and SQIVND (reference sequence). The CDR3 nucleotides are TGTGCCAGTAGCACTCCCGCTATACCCACCACTGAAGCTTTCTTT. This encodes CASSTPAIPTTEAFF.

J is TRBJ1-6 and V is TRBV30; 9 nucleotides align to TRBD1. The length of the CDR3 is 14 residues. With 5 bases clipped from V and 5 bases from J, the junction kept 4 bases outside the gene matches. Germline V lookup: CDR1 GTSNPN, CDR2 SVGIG (reference sequence). CDR3 region: CAWGGQGDNSPLHF. CDR3 DNA: TGTGCCTGGGGGGGACAGGGCGATAATTCACCCCTCCACTTT.